This T cell receptor (beta chain) was captured in a study of T cell responses to AZD1222 COVID-19 vaccine (dated by TCRdb to the early 2020s). General notes on the study: A total of over 230 trial participants underwent TCR sequencing, of whom 207 had received two doses of AZD1222 and some 25 had received two doses of the MenACWY control vaccine. Trial participants were enrolled into age subgroups of 18-55, 56-69 and 70-plus years, which contained roughly 140, 27 and 60 TCR-sequenced participants, respectively.

What the authors observed across the whole study: CD4 TCRs associated with the vaccine covered the entire spike protein, and the dominant responses were in regions 160-218 and 743-854. Most participants were white British and females outnumbered males, and the authors suggested that clonal diversity may have been underestimated. Because no day 14 peak-response samples were available, the repertoires could be characterized only after the peak T cell response. Epitopes outside the regions mutated in the B.1.351 and B.1.1.7 variants were reportedly recognized by nearly half of the unique spike-specific TCRs. Conclusions about previously exposed vaccinees are limited because only five to seven AZD1222 recipients were SARS-CoV-2 seropositive at baseline. The 56-69-year group was small, and its depth increase did not reach significance, likely because of low power. A significant rise in spike-specific TCR breadth and depth was observed after two AZD1222 doses relative to day 0 and relative to MenACWY recipients.

The CDR3 regions of human TCRbeta chains were analyzed by immunosequencing. The source study handled its data this way. TCRs in the repertoires were compared against a reference library of SARS-CoV-2-specific TCRs that had been generated with the MIRA antigen-specificity platform. Breadth was defined as the fraction of unique TCRs that were SARS-CoV-2-associated, and depth was defined as the fraction of total T cells that were SARS-CoV-2-associated. Each spike-specific TCR was assigned to its reactive spike region and to a CD4 or CD8 class using the MIRA data. Log10-transformed breadth and depth values were compared by one-way ANOVA with Sidak's multiple comparisons tests. TCRdb holds this immuneACCESS table with in-frame rearrangements only. Some clones are missing; in checked studies, unresolved V genes explain under half, and the rest has no known cause. Clonal size and the V and J genes are those of that table, whereas D and trimming came from the DNA. For this sample there are some 180,000 clones; approximately 91% appear just once. The ten largest account for 1.5% to 2% of the sample.

The intended sense of this specimen's time point label: about 28 days (+/-7) after the second vaccine dose. AZD1222 recipients given second doses at about 4 weeks or at about 12 weeks were pooled, since spike-specific TCR depth and breadth were not found to differ between the two schedules. The vaccinee samples were drawn from two UK trials, COV001 and COV002, one of which was a single-blind randomized controlled phase 2/3 trial testing AZD1222 (ChAdOx1 nCoV-19) in healthy adults. Trial participant PBMC samples were collected at day 0 and day 28 after the second dose for TCRbeta chain sequencing. A remark on this clone: Its antigen remains unidentified. No base quality information exists; no much larger clone differs at one position.

This material consisted of peripheral blood, taken 28 days after the second AZD1222 dose. This clonotype was obtained from an adult who received the AZD1222 COVID-19 vaccine.

In nucleotides, the sequence is TGCGCCAGCAGCTGGGGGACAGGGAGGAACACTGAAGCTTTCTTT. Its product reads: CASSWGTGRNTEAFF. The chain joins TRBV5-1 to TRBJ1-1; TRBD1 matches 9 bases in the middle. Compared with germline, V lacks 3 bases and J lacks 1 base; bases without a gene match: 4. The CDR3 starts with the cysteine, ends with the phenylalanine, and has 15 residues. Only the CDR3 portion is preserved as DNA: 45 bases, with reading frame beginning at the first base. For CDR1 and CDR2, the germline V gene lists SGHRS and YFSETQ.